This T cell receptor (beta chain) was obtained from a study of CD8 T cells in ankylosing spondylitis. Findings and limits, study-wide: The study identified a TCR beta motif of several highly homologous variants that appeared characteristic of ankylosing spondylitis blood. Significantly higher representation of disease-linked clones was reported for matched ankylosing spondylitis synovial fluid. In peripheral blood, disease-linked CD8+ clones occurred at relatively low frequencies. A subset of motif variants has previously been described in the synovial fluid and blood of reactive arthritis.

TCRdb called the 5' RACE reads again in MiXCR, with one record for every CDR3 protein. Counted here are some 240,000 distinct CDR3 sequences, 18% occurring once; the ten biggest clones make up around 33%. Notes on this clonotype: Its antigen is currently unknown.

CDR3 size: 19 residues. In germline, CDR1 is SGHDT, CDR2 YYEEEE. The ends lost 4 bases at V and 0 bases at J; junction bases unmatched: 17. The gene calls are TRBV5-6 and TRBJ2-3; 7 nucleotides line up with TRBD1. The sequenced material came from blood, either unsorted or a sorted T cell fraction (not recorded which). The TCR was taken from a male donor with ankylosing spondylitis or in good health (not recorded which). This CDR3 reads CASSPFGAETGRSTDTQYF. The CDR3 DNA is TGTGCCAGCAGCCCCTTTGGCGCCGAGACAGGGAGAAGCACAGATACGCAGTATTTT.